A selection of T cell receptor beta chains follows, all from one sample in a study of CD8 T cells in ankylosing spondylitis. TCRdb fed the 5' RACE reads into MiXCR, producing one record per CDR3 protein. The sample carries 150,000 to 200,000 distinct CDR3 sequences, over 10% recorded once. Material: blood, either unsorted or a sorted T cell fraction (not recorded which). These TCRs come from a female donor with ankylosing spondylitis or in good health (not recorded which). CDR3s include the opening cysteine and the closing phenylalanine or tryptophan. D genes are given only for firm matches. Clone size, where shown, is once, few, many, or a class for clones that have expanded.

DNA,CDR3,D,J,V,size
TGTGCCAGCAGCTTCACGACGGATACACCCTACGAGCAGTACTTC,CASSFTTDTPYEQYF,.,TRBJ2-7,TRBV11-2,many
TGTGCCAGCAGGGGGGACAGGGAGGAAAAACTGTTTTTT,CASRGDREEKLFF,TRBD1,TRBJ1-4,TRBV12-3/TRBV12-4,many
TGCGCCAGCAGCCTAGCTAGGACTGTGCGGGAGACCCAGTACTTC,CASSLARTVRETQYF,.,TRBJ2-5,TRBV4-3,.
TGTGCCAGCAGCTTAGTAGCGGAACAGCCCCAGCATTTT,CASSLVAEQPQHF,.,TRBJ1-5,TRBV7-2,many
TGTGCCAGCACCCGGGACAGCCTCACCGGGGAGCTGTTTTTT,CASTRDSLTGELFF,TRBD1,TRBJ2-2,TRBV2,.
TGCAGTGCTAGCCAACTAGCGGGAGGAACAGATACGCAGTATTTT,CSASQLAGGTDTQYF,TRBD2,TRBJ2-3,TRBV20-1,many
TGCAGTGCCACGGGACTAGCGGAAAGCTACAATGAGCAGTTCTTC,CSATGLAESYNEQFF,TRBD2,TRBJ2-1,TRBV20-1,.
TGCAGCGTTGAAGCCCGAGGGACAGGGGGGTACGAGCAGTACTTC,CSVEARGTGGYEQYF,TRBD1,TRBJ2-7,TRBV29-1,few
TGTGCCTGGAATAACAGGGAAAATTCACCCCTCCACTTT,CAWNNRENSPLHF,.,TRBJ1-6,TRBV30,.
TGTGCCAGCAGCCCAGAGGACAGGGGGGACACCGGGGAGCTGTTTTTT,CASSPEDRGDTGELFF,TRBD1,TRBJ2-2,TRBV3-1,.
TGTGCCAGCAGCGATCGGACTAGCGGAAAAGAGACCCAGTACTTC,CASSDRTSGKETQYF,TRBD2,TRBJ2-5,TRBV7-7,many
TGTGCCAGCAGTGAAAGACTAGCGGGAAAAGAGACCCAGTACTTC,CASSERLAGKETQYF,TRBD2,TRBJ2-5,TRBV6-1,few
TGCAGCGTTGGCGAGGAGTATCCCTACGAGCAGTACTTC,CSVGEEYPYEQYF,.,TRBJ2-7,TRBV29-1,few
TGTGCCAGCAGTGGGGTCACCGGGGAGCTGTTTTTT,CASSGVTGELFF,.,TRBJ2-2,TRBV28,many
TGCAGTGCTAAGGGGAGCGGATACAATGAGCAGTTCTTC,CSAKGSGYNEQFF,.,TRBJ2-1,TRBV20-1,many
TGTGCCAGCAGTTTAGAGCCAGGGGATTCACCCCTCCACTTT,CASSLEPGDSPLHF,.,TRBJ1-6,TRBV12-3/TRBV12-4,many
TGTGCCACCTTCAGCGGACTAGCGGGAGGGCCGCGGTTCTTC,CATFSGLAGGPRFF,TRBD2,TRBJ2-1,TRBV10-3,few
TGCAGCGTGGCGACGGCCTCTGGAAACACCATATATTTT,CSVATASGNTIYF,.,TRBJ1-3,TRBV29-1,many
TGCAGTGCTAGATACGGGGTTACGGAGACCCAGTACTTC,CSARYGVTETQYF,.,TRBJ2-5,TRBV20-1,many
TGTGCCAGCAGTTTATATCAAGCGGGAGTAGAAGACAATGAGCAGTTCTTC,CASSLYQAGVEDNEQFF,TRBD2,TRBJ2-1,TRBV27,.
TGTGCCAGCAGTCGTCGGGGGGCGGGACAATCCTACAATGAGCAGTTCTTC,CASSRRGAGQSYNEQFF,.,TRBJ2-1,TRBV27,few
TGCGCCAGCAGCTTGCAAGGGCAGGGCAATGAGCAGTTCTTC,CASSLQGQGNEQFF,.,TRBJ2-1,TRBV5-1,.
TGTGCCACCCGTGTGGGCCCCTCCTCCTATGGCTACACCTTC,CATRVGPSSYGYTF,.,TRBJ1-2,TRBV2,many
TGCGCCAGCAGCTTGGCCAGGGAGGAGACCCAGTACTTC,CASSLAREETQYF,.,TRBJ2-5,TRBV5-1,many
TGTGCCAGCAGCCCCCCCAGGCGTAGGACTAGCGGGTATTCGAGCACAGATACGCAGTATTTT,CASSPPRRRTSGYSSTDTQYF,TRBD2,TRBJ2-3,TRBV11-2,many
TGTGCCAGCGGGGCCATCGTTCTGCCCCAGCATTTT,CASGAIVLPQHF,.,TRBJ1-5,TRBV6-6,few
TGTGCCACCAGCAGAGGACTAGCGGGAGAGGTCGAGCAGTACTTC,CATSRGLAGEVEQYF,TRBD2,TRBJ2-7,TRBV15,few
TGCAGTGCTAGAGATCGGGGCACCAACACCGGGGAGCTGTTTTTT,CSARDRGTNTGELFF,.,TRBJ2-2,TRBV20-1,.
TGTGCCAGCAGCGTACATGACAGGGCAGCCTACGAGCAGTACTTC,CASSVHDRAAYEQYF,TRBD1,TRBJ2-7,TRBV9,many
TGTGCCAGCAGCTTTGGCTTCCCAGGGGCGTACGAGCAGTACTTC,CASSFGFPGAYEQYF,.,TRBJ2-7,TRBV7-2,few
TGTGCCACCAGCAGAGGCCTAGCGGAAAATAAGCAGTTCTTC,CATSRGLAENKQFF,TRBD2,TRBJ2-1,TRBV15,.
TGTGCCAGCAGCTTGAGGGTAGGGGAGGCCGGGGAGCTGTTTTTT,CASSLRVGEAGELFF,.,TRBJ2-2,TRBV7-2,many
TGTGCCAGCAGCTTTGAACCGGGGGTGAACACTGAAGCTTTCTTT,CASSFEPGVNTEAFF,.,TRBJ1-1,TRBV5-5,.
TGTGCCAGCAGCCATGATGCCGGACCCGAGCAGTTCTTC,CASSHDAGPEQFF,.,TRBJ2-1,TRBV4-2,many
TGTGCCAGCAGTTACTCGAAGCTCGAGCAGTACTTC,CASSYSKLEQYF,.,TRBJ2-7,TRBV6-2/TRBV6-3,.
TGCGCCAGCAGCTGGTTCCCCGACAGGGGGCTCAGCTACACCTTC,CASSWFPDRGLSYTF,TRBD1,TRBJ1-2,TRBV5-1,many
TGCAGTGCCATTCAGGGTACTGGGGCCAACGTCCTGACTTTC,CSAIQGTGANVLTF,.,TRBJ2-6,TRBV20-1,few
TGCGCCAGCAGCCAAGATAGCGGAGGCGGGGAGCTGTTTTTT,CASSQDSGGGELFF,.,TRBJ2-2,TRBV4-3,few
TGTGCCAGCAGTTCCGATGGAGGGTACGAGCAGTACTTC,CASSSDGGYEQYF,.,TRBJ2-7,TRBV12-3/TRBV12-4,many
TGTGCCAGCAGCCCCTTCACCAGTGGACTGACTCGGAATACGCAGTATTTT,CASSPFTSGLTRNTQYF,.,TRBJ2-3,TRBV11-1,few
TGTGCCAGCAGCTTTGGTACGCTACGCACAGATACGCAGTATTTT,CASSFGTLRTDTQYF,.,TRBJ2-3,TRBV7-9,many
TGTGCCAGCAGTGGAGACAGGGCTCACATAGATACGCAGTATTTT,CASSGDRAHIDTQYF,TRBD1,TRBJ2-3,TRBV3-1,many
TGTGCCACCAGCCCCCTTCGGGTTAGCGGAACGAACAATGAGCAGTTCTTC,CATSPLRVSGTNNEQFF,.,TRBJ2-1,TRBV15,many
TGTGCCAGCAGCCCAGGGGCGGGAGAGTCTTACGAGCAGTACTTC,CASSPGAGESYEQYF,.,TRBJ2-7,TRBV9,few
TGTGCCACCAGTGATTTCACAGCTAGCGGCAATGAGCAGTTCTTC,CATSDFTASGNEQFF,TRBD2,TRBJ2-1,TRBV24-1,many
TGCAGCGTTGAAGAACGATTTGACAGGGGTGGGCAGTACTTC,CSVEERFDRGGQYF,TRBD1,TRBJ2-7,TRBV29-1,few